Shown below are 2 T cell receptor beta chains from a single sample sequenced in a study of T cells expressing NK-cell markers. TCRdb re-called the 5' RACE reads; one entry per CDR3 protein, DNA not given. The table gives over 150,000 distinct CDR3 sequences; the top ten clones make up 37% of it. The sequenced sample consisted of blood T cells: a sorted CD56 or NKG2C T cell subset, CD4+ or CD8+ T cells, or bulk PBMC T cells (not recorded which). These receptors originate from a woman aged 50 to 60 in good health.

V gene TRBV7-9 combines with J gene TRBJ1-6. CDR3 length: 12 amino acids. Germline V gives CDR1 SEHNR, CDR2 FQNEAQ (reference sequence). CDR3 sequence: CASSFGGSPLHF.

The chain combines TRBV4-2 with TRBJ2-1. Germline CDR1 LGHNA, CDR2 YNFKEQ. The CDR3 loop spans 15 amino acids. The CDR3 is CASSQDDSGYNEQFF.